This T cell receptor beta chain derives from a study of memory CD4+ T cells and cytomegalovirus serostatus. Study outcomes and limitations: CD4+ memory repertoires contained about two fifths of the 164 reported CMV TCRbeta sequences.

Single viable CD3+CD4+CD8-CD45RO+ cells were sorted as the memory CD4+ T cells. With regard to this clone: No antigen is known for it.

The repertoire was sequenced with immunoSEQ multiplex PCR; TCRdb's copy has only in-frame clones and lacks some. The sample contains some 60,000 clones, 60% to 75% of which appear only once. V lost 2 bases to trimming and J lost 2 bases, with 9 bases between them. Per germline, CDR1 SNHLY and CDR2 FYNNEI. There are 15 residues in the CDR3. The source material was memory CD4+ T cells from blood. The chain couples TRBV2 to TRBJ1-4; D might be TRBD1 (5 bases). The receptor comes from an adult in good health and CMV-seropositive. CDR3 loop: CASSEPTGTNEKLFF. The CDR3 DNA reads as TGTGCCAGCAGTGAACCCACAGGTACTAATGAAAAACTGTTTTTT.